A selection of T cell receptor beta chains follows, all from one sample in a study of human thymus T cells. Repertoires were generated with immunoSEQ multiplex PCR, while TCRdb's copy carries only in-frame clones and drops some. Of some 120,000 clones in the sample, around 94% are singletons; the top ten hold less than 0.03%. The sample taken for sequencing was thymus tissue. The receptors shown here come from a boy younger than two with a congenital heart defect but otherwise immunologically healthy. Each CDR3 is given with its conserved first and last residue. A D gene is named only where the DNA matches it firmly. Clone size is stated in some rows and not others, as once, few, many or a class when expanded.

D | J | V | size | DNA | CDR3
- | TRBJ1-1 | TRBV7-2 | - | TGTGCCAGCAGCTCCCCGTTGAGGGGCCGATTTTTCATGAACACTGAAGCTTTCTTT | CASSSPLRGRFFMNTEAFF
TRBD1 | TRBJ2-7 | TRBV4-3 | - | TGCGCCAGCAGCCAAGGGACAGGGTTCCACGAGCAGTACTTC | CASSQGTGFHEQYF
TRBD2 | TRBJ2-2 | TRBV7-2 | - | TGTGCCAGCAGCTTAGCTAGCGGGGGGTACACCGGGGAGCTGTTTTTT | CASSLASGGYTGELFF
TRBD1 | TRBJ2-1 | TRBV5-1 | - | TGCGCCAGCAGCTTAGGGACAGGGTTGGGTGAGCAGTTCTTC | CASSLGTGLGEQFF
- | TRBJ2-7 | TRBV19 | - | TGTGCCAGTAGCGTTCTCTTTGCCGACGAGCAGTACTTC | CASSVLFADEQYF
- | TRBJ1-1 | TRBV15 | - | TGTGCCACCAGCAGAGAGGGGGGGTACACTGAAGCTTTCTTT | CATSREGGYTEAFF
- | TRBJ1-3 | TRBV11-2 | - | TGTGCCAGCAGCTTAGGAAACACCATATATTTT | CASSLGNTIYF
TRBD1 | TRBJ2-2 | TRBV7-3 | - | TGTGCCAGCAGCTATACAGGGGTCGCCGGGGAGCTGTTTTTT | CASSYTGVAGELFF
- | TRBJ1-4 | TRBV11-2 | - | TGTGCCAGCAGCTTAACCGGGTTTAATGAAAAACTGTTTTTT | CASSLTGFNEKLFF
- | TRBJ2-7 | TRBV28 | - | TGTGCCAGCAAAAGCCCGGGCCTAGGGGACGAGCAGTACTTC | CASKSPGLGDEQYF
- | TRBJ2-3 | TRBV11-2 | - | TGTGCCAGCAGCTTAGATGAGGATACTAGCACAGATACGCAGTATTTT | CASSLDEDTSTDTQYF
- | TRBJ1-1 | TRBV30 | - | TGTGCCTGGAGGCTCGAGGGCCCGAACACTGAAGCTTTCTTT | CAWRLEGPNTEAFF
- | TRBJ2-7 | TRBV13 | - | TGTGCCAGCAGTTTGACAGGATTCTCCTACGAGCAGTACTTC | CASSLTGFSYEQYF
TRBD2 | TRBJ2-2 | TRBV4-1 | - | TGCGCCAGCAGCCAACCAGCGGGGGGCACCGGGGAGCTGTTTTTT | CASSQPAGGTGELFF
- | TRBJ2-7 | TRBV4-2 | - | TGTGCCAGCAGCCAAGAAGCGCGGGGAGCCTACGAGCAGTACTTC | CASSQEARGAYEQYF
TRBD2 | TRBJ2-3 | TRBV28 | once | TGTGCCACATACCGGGACTACTCATCAGATACGCAGTATTTT | CATYRDYSSDTQYF
- | TRBJ1-1 | TRBV28 | once | TGTGCCAGCAGTTTGAGAGGGGTGCTGAACACTGAAGCTTTCTTT | CASSLRGVLNTEAFF
TRBD1 | TRBJ1-2 | TRBV10-2 | once | TGCGCCAGCAGTGAGCTACCTCCGGGACAGGGGCGGAGTGGCTACACCTTC | CASSELPPGQGRSGYTF
TRBD1 | TRBJ2-7 | TRBV2 | - | TGTGCCAGCAGTGCCCCAGGACAGGGGAAGGACGAGCAGTACTTC | CASSAPGQGKDEQYF
TRBD2 | TRBJ2-5 | TRBV6-5 | - | TGTGCCAGCAGTTACTTGGGCGGGGGGGGAGAGGAGACCCAGTACTTC | CASSYLGGGGEETQYF
- | TRBJ1-1 | TRBV30 | - | TGTGCCTGGAGGGACGGGACCGCTGAAGCTTTCTTT | CAWRDGTAEAFF
TRBD1 | TRBJ1-5 | TRBV5-6 | - | TGTGCCAGCAGCACGGGGGGACAGAAGCCCCCTCAGCCCCAGCATTTT | CASSTGGQKPPQPQHF
- | TRBJ1-5 | TRBV27 | - | TGTGCCAGCAGTTTAGAGGGACCCACTCCCCAGCATTTT | CASSLEGPTPQHF
- | TRBJ2-1 | TRBV21-1 | - | TGTGCCAGCCGCGGGACAGGGGTCAATGAGCAGTTCTTC | CASRGTGVNEQFF
- | TRBJ2-1 | TRBV4-1 | - | TGCGCCAGCAGCCAAGAGGGGACGGTCAATGAGCAGTTCTTC | CASSQEGTVNEQFF
TRBD1 | TRBJ1-1 | TRBV4-1 | - | TGCGCCAGCCGGTCGGTAGGGGGCGAGAACACTGAAGCTTTCTTT | CASRSVGGENTEAFF
TRBD1 | TRBJ1-2 | TRBV6-5 | - | TGTGCCAGCAGTTACTCGACAGGGGACTATGGCTACACCTTC | CASSYSTGDYGYTF
- | TRBJ2-7 | TRBV7-9 | - | TGTGCCAGCAGCCGAAAGGGGACACTCGAGCAGTACTTC | CASSRKGTLEQYF
- | TRBJ2-5 | TRBV5-1 | - | TGCGCCAGCAGCTTGGGGAGGGAGGAGACCCAGTACTTC | CASSLGREETQYF
TRBD1 | TRBJ2-1 | TRBV25-1 | - | TGTGCCAGCAGGGGGACAGGGGCGGGCGATGAGCAGTTCTTC | CASRGTGAGDEQFF
TRBD2 | TRBJ2-2 | TRBV5-4 | once | TGTGCCAGCAGCTCGGGACTAGCGGGGCTCAGATCCGGGGAGCTGTTTTTT | CASSSGLAGLRSGELFF
- | TRBJ1-3 | TRBV28 | - | TGTGCCAGCAGTCTCAAAGCGACTCGAAACACCATATATTTT | CASSLKATRNTIYF
TRBD2 | TRBJ2-7 | TRBV7-6 | - | TGTGCCAGCAGCCCGGGACTAGCGGGGTTCATCTACGAGCAGTACTTC | CASSPGLAGFIYEQYF
TRBD2 | TRBJ2-3 | TRBV5-1 | once | TGCGCCAGCAGCTCGACTAGCGGGGGGCCTAGCACAGATACGCAGTATTTT | CASSSTSGGPSTDTQYF
- | TRBJ2-5 | TRBV28 | - | TGTGCCAGCAGTTTTTTACGGAGGACCCGCCAAGAGACCCAGTACTTC | CASSFLRRTRQETQYF
- | TRBJ1-3 | TRBV4-3 | - | TGCGCCAGCAGCCATCCAGGGCCCTCTGGAAACACCATATATTTT | CASSHPGPSGNTIYF
TRBD2 | TRBJ2-7 | TRBV5-1 | few | TGCGCCAGCAGCTTGGTAGCGGGTTCCTACGAGCAGTACTTC | CASSLVAGSYEQYF
- | TRBJ1-6 | TRBV15 | - | TGTGCCACCAGCAGAGCCTTTGGACTATCGGGTTCACCCCTCCACTTT | CATSRAFGLSGSPLHF
- | TRBJ1-3 | TRBV19 | - | TGTGCCAGTAGTGCGACCGGGCCGGGAAACACCATATATTTT | CASSATGPGNTIYF
- | TRBJ1-3 | TRBV4-1 | - | TGCGCCAGCAGCCAAGATAATCGTGGGCTCGACCCCTCTGGAAACACCATATATTTT | CASSQDNRGLDPSGNTIYF
- | TRBJ1-3 | TRBV28 | - | TGTGCCAGCAGTTTTGAGGGGAGGCAGGTCTCTGGAAACACCATATATTTT | CASSFEGRQVSGNTIYF
- | TRBJ2-2 | TRBV9 | - | TGTGCCAGCAGCCCCCGTGGGGGGCATGGCGGGGAGCTGTTTTTT | CASSPRGGHGGELFF
- | TRBJ1-1 | TRBV27 | - | TGTGCCAGCAGTCTCCGGGTTGGAACTGAAGCTTTCTTT | CASSLRVGTEAFF
TRBD2 | TRBJ2-1 | TRBV6-5 | - | TGTGCCAGCAGTTCAGTTCGGCGGGGGGGCAATGAGCAGTTCTTC | CASSSVRRGGNEQFF
- | TRBJ1-4 | TRBV9 | - | TGTGCCAGCAGCGTAGTGGGGGGCGCGGGTGAAAAACTGTTTTTT | CASSVVGGAGEKLFF
- | TRBJ2-2 | TRBV30 | once | TGTGCCTGGAGGCGGCGTTCACTGAACACCGGGGAGCTGTTTTTT | CAWRRRSLNTGELFF
- | TRBJ1-6 | TRBV4-1 | - | TGCGCCAGCAGCCAAATGGGCCCCAATTCACCCCTCCACTTT | CASSQMGPNSPLHF
TRBD2 | TRBJ2-3 | TRBV30 | - | TGTGCCTGGACCGGGACTAGCATCCATACGCAGTATTTT | CAWTGTSIHTQYF
- | TRBJ2-6 | TRBV27 | - | TGTGCCAGCAGTTTAGCAATCTGGGGGGCCAACGTCCTGACTTTC | CASSLAIWGANVLTF
- | TRBJ2-7 | TRBV5-1 | - | TGCGCCAGCAGCTTGCGCCACACGGGGGCGGGGGACTACGAGCAGTACTTC | CASSLRHTGAGDYEQYF
- | TRBJ2-3 | TRBV4-2 | - | TGTGCCAGCAGCCAAGTCGGTCGTGCCTCCACAGATACGCAGTATTTT | CASSQVGRASTDTQYF
TRBD2 | TRBJ2-1 | TRBV4-2 | once | TGTGCCAGCTACCGACTAGCGGGGTACCACAATGAGCAGTTCTTC | CASYRLAGYHNEQFF
- | TRBJ1-1 | TRBV4-2 | - | TGTGCCAGCAGCCAAGATAGGGACTTAATGAACACTGAAGCTTTCTTT | CASSQDRDLMNTEAFF